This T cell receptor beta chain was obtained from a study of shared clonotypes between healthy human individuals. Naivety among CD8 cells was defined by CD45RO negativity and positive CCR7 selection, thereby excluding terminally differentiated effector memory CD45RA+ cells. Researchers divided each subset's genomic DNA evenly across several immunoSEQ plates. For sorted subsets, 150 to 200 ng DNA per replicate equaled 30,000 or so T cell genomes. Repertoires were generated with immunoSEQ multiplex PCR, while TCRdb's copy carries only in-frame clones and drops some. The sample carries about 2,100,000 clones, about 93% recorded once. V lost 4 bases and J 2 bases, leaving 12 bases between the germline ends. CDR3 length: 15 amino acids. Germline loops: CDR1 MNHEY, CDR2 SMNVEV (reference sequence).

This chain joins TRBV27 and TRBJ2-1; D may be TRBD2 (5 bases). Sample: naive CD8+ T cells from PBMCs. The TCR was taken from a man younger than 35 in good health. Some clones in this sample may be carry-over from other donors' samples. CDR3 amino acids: CASSSVATTYNEQFF. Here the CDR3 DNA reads TGTGCCAGCAGTTCGGTAGCGACTACCTACAATGAGCAGTTCTTC.